Listed below are T cell receptor beta chains from one sample, sequenced in a study of OX40 agonist ivuxolimab in advanced cancers. Sequencing was performed with immunoSEQ multiplex PCR; in TCRdb, only in-frame clones are kept and a portion is missing. The sample records about 61,000 clones, more than 70% being singletons. Specimen: CD4+ or CD8+ T cells sorted from blood, collected in a trial of the OX40 agonist ivuxolimab. These TCRs come from an adult with an advanced solid tumor such as melanoma, head and neck, liver or kidney cancer. Each CDR3 is given with its conserved first and last residue.

v_gene: TRBV13; CDR3aa: CASSMGLRETKETQYF
v_gene: TRBV25-1; CDR3aa: CASSEYISGRKNNEQFF
v_gene: TRBV4-1; CDR3aa: CASSQGQGKSTGELFF
v_gene: TRBV14; CDR3aa: CASSQDVSDRYTF
v_gene: TRBV15; CDR3aa: CATSREQGSSYEQYF
v_gene: TRBV19; CDR3aa: CASSIRPMYEQYF
v_gene: TRBV28; CDR3aa: CASLTAGAGNYGYTF
v_gene: TRBV6-1; CDR3aa: CASRENTGGFYEQYF
v_gene: TRBV7-9; CDR3aa: CASRAHPRNSTDTQYF
v_gene: TRBV7-2; CDR3aa: CASSLEPSGSSYEQYF
v_gene: TRBV30; CDR3aa: CAWSVRGFPPGYTF
v_gene: TRBV9; CDR3aa: CASSVGGVRGQSPLHF
v_gene: TRBV29-1; CDR3aa: CSVEGGETQYF